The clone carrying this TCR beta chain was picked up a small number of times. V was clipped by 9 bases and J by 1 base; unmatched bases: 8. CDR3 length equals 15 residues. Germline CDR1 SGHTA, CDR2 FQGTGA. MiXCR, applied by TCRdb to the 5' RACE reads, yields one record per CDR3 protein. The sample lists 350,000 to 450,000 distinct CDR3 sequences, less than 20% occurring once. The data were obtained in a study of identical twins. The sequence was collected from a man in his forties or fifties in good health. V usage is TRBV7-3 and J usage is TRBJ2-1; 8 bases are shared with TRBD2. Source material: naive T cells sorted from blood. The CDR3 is CASQSGSPSYNEQFF. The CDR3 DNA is TGTGCCAGTCAAAGCGGGAGTCCTTCCTACAATGAGCAGTTCTTC.